These T cell receptor beta chains were read from a single sample in a study of blood T cell repertoires in COVID-19. Produced via immunoSEQ multiplex PCR; TCRdb's table is partial and in-frame only. The profile shows more than 65,000 clones, more than 60% of them singletons. Material for sequencing was peripheral blood. These receptors were collected from a woman of 80 years or more with active or convalescent COVID-19. Both conserved end residues are part of each CDR3. Each record gives: J gene, V gene, CDR3 protein.

TRBJ1-4	TRBV4-3	CASSQGTGALATNEKLFF
TRBJ2-1	TRBV5-1	CASSLGTLNEQFF
TRBJ1-2	TRBV19	CASSIQQTIFSNYGYTF
TRBJ2-2	TRBV5-5	CASNTGTGRVGELFF
TRBJ1-2	TRBV12-3/TRBV12-4	CASSSRVGYTF
TRBJ1-1	TRBV2	CASMDREDTEAFF
TRBJ1-4	TRBV7-9	CASSGNYEKLFF
TRBJ1-6	TRBV7-9	CASSLGPGGNSPLHF
TRBJ2-1	TRBV7-2	CVSSFRQNPSYNEQFF
TRBJ1-1	TRBV19	CASRQPGTGGTEAFF
TRBJ2-5	TRBV6-2/TRBV6-3	CASSYGTGYQETQYF
TRBJ1-5	TRBV18	CASSPRAGGADQPQHF
TRBJ2-2	TRBV5-1	CASSTSGGDSGELFF
TRBJ1-6	TRBV28	CASSLWAADNSPLHF
TRBJ1-1	TRBV20-1	CSARKRVEAFF
TRBJ1-6	TRBV6-2/TRBV6-3	CASSGTISPLHF
TRBJ1-5	TRBV10-2	CASSENLGQGTEPQHF
TRBJ2-3	TRBV13	CASSFKQGAGTDTQYF
TRBJ1-2	TRBV4-3	CASSQDTGGEVNYGYTF
TRBJ2-3	TRBV11-3	CASSLGYTDTQYF
TRBJ2-7	TRBV6-6	CASSQLAGVYEQYF
TRBJ2-2	TRBV19	CASSPGGFTGELFF
TRBJ2-1	TRBV24-1	CATSAQSRVYNEQFF
TRBJ2-7	TRBV9	CASSVELAGVEQYF
TRBJ1-1	TRBV7-9	CASTQTGGASLNTEAFF
TRBJ1-4	TRBV5-8	CASSLREHDF
TRBJ2-2	TRBV5-1	CASSLEVAGNTGELFF
TRBJ2-1	TRBV19	CASSFSGSSYNEQFF
TRBJ2-3	TRBV6-2/TRBV6-3	CASSANPTSGGRSTQYF
TRBJ1-2	TRBV7-8	CASSLARTGVKNGYTF
TRBJ1-1	TRBV28	CASSFGQVNTEAFF
TRBJ2-3	TRBV2	CASSERRPGQGDADTQYF
TRBJ2-3	TRBV10-1	CASSGGGEVGTDTQYF
TRBJ2-2	TRBV5-6	CASSRTGAGELFF
TRBJ1-2	TRBV7-9	CASSLPGGDGYTF
TRBJ1-2	TRBV18	CASSPLQPGQLNYGYTF
TRBJ2-5	TRBV9	CASSVSPLTSGGQETQYF
TRBJ2-1	TRBV11-2	CASSSGGFGNEQFF
TRBJ2-7	TRBV4-3	CASSQGGTGGSYEQYF
TRBJ2-1	TRBV2	CASSTGGYNEQFF
TRBJ2-2	TRBV5-1	CASSLGGADTGELFF
TRBJ2-5	TRBV19	CASSPGLAGRTQYF
TRBJ2-1	TRBV5-8	CASSSGTSVSEQFF
TRBJ1-6	TRBV19	CASSIAGGENSPLHF
TRBJ1-1	TRBV27	CASSFYGTAMNTEAFF
TRBJ1-5	TRBV11-2	CASSLGRGGQPQHF
TRBJ2-3	TRBV5-4	CASSLGGSGRVRDTQYF
TRBJ2-7	TRBV4-3	CASSQDASPSYEQYF
TRBJ1-1	TRBV5-1	CASSLEAGLSTEAFF
TRBJ2-7	TRBV28	CASSPLGVEQYF
TRBJ1-2	TRBV7-2	CASSSRQGSNYGYTF
TRBJ2-1	TRBV9	CASSVVGGPYNEQFF
TRBJ1-2	TRBV27	CASSLSWTGVPNYGYTF
TRBJ1-6	TRBV6-4	CASSELAGTNSPLHF
TRBJ1-2	TRBV15	CATSRNDRGHGYTF
TRBJ1-3	TRBV6-2/TRBV6-3	CASSASGTYSGNTIYF
TRBJ1-5	TRBV2	CASTRGGSNQPQHF
TRBJ1-2	TRBV15	CATSRAGRGQGQVFYGYTF